The 11 T cell receptor beta chains below were found in one sample sequenced in a study of CD8 T cells in ankylosing spondylitis. General observations from the study: Seven to nine highly homologous variants made up a TCR beta motif that seemed to typify ankylosing spondylitis blood.

Antigens of these TCRs are unknown. One entry per CDR3 protein results from TCRdb running MiXCR on the 5' RACE reads. There are more than 500,000 distinct CDR3 sequences in the sample; roughly 5.2% occur only once, and around 3.5% lies in the top ten. The specimen was blood, either unsorted or a sorted T cell fraction (not recorded which). These receptors were taken from a male donor with ankylosing spondylitis.

This clonotype showed up many times. The CDR3 DNA reads as TGCGCCAGCAGCTTGGTACTAGCGGGAGAGAATGAGCAGTTCTTC. Translation gives CASSLVLAGENEQFF. V and J are TRBV5-1 and TRBJ2-1; 11 bases align to TRBD2. This CDR3 is built from 15 residues. V lost 0 bases, J lost 7 bases, and 3 bases stayed unmatched. Per the germline V gene, CDR1 is SGHRS and CDR2 is YFSETQ.

This clonotype occurred many times. The chain is built from TRBV20-1 and TRBJ1-5, with D uncertain. CDR3 length: 14 residues. V was trimmed by 5 bases and J by 2 bases, leaving 13 bases between them. Germline CDR1 reads DFQATT; CDR2 reads SNEGSKA (reference sequence). Here the CDR3 DNA reads TGCAGTGCTTCCACCCTGTACGGCAATCAGCCCCAGCATTTT. It yields the protein CSASTLYGNQPQHF.

This clonotype was seen many times. The rearrangement uses TRBV27 and TRBJ1-1; D is unclear. V was pared by 5 bases and J by 5 bases, with 15 bases between. Germline V gene data show CDR1 as MNHEY and CDR2 as SMNVEV (reference sequence). The CDR3 has 14 residues. As DNA, the CDR3 is TGTGCCAGCAGTCGGTCCCGGGTACGGACTGAAGCTTTCTTT. This translates into CASSRSRVRTEAFF.

This clonotype occurred a few times. The genes are TRBV6-2 or TRBV6-3 and TRBJ1-2, with TRBD1 matching 9 bases. Per the germline V gene, CDR1 is MNHEY and CDR2 is SVGEGT. V lost 7 bases to trimming and J lost 4 bases; unmatched junction nucleotides: 7. The CDR3 consists of 14 residues. CDR3 nucleotides: TGTGCCAGCACCGGGACAGGGTGGAGCTATGGCTACACCTTC. This gives the protein CASTGTGWSYGYTF.

This clonotype was seen repeatedly, ten times or more. The chain uses TRBV6-5 and TRBJ1-1; TRBD1 matches at 8 bases. The CDR3 contains 16 residues. V shed 6 bases, J shed 5 bases, and the junction held 14 bases outside the gene matches. CDR1 is MNHEY, CDR2 SVGAGI, per germline. In DNA form, the CDR3 reads TGTGCCAGCAGCCGGGGGACAGGTATGGTGGGAACTGAAGCTTTCTTT. Residues: CASSRGTGMVGTEAFF.

This clonotype appeared a few times. V and J are TRBV7-3 and TRBJ2-2; TRBD1 agrees at 7 bases. V dropped 5 bases and J dropped 3; count of bases not matched to a gene: 0. Germline assignment: CDR1 SGHTA and CDR2 FQGTGA. There are 13 residues in the CDR3. The CDR3 loop reads CASSTGDTGELFF. CDR3 sequence (DNA): TGTGCCAGCAGCACAGGGGACACCGGGGAGCTGTTTTTT. The whole variable domain, filled in from reference TRBV7-3 and TRBJ2-2, reads GAGVSQTPSNKVTEKGKYVELRCDPISGHTALYWYRQSLGQGPEFLIYFQGTGAADDSGLPNDRFFAVRPEGSVSTLKIQRTERGDSAVYLCASSTGDTGELFFGEGSRLTVL.

This clonotype was seen repeatedly, ten times or more. The gene calls are TRBV15 and TRBJ2-2, with 10 bases fitting TRBD2. The junction had 2 bases not matched to a gene; V was cut back by 3 bases and J by 1 base. The CDR3 consists of 16 residues. Germline V CDR1 and CDR2: LNHNV, YYDKDF (reference sequence). The CDR3, as DNA: TGTGCCACCAGCAGCTGGACTAGCGGGAACACCGGGGAGCTGTTTTTT. Translated, it gives CATSSWTSGNTGELFF.

This clonotype was counted a few times. This rearrangement joins TRBV11-2 to TRBJ2-6, with no clear D. This CDR3 is 18 amino acids long. Germline values: CDR1 SGHAT, CDR2 FQNNGV. Deletions cut 1 base from V and 0 bases from J, with 13 bases between. CDR3 nucleotide sequence: TGTGCCAGCAGCTTAGGCCCTTATGAGCGCTCTGGGGCCAACGTCCTGACTTTC. Translation: CASSLGPYERSGANVLTF. The entire variable domain, with the rest obtained from reference TRBV11-2 and TRBJ2-6, is as follows: EAGVAQSPRYKIIEKRQSVAFWCNPISGHATLYWYQQILGQGPKLLIQFQNNGVVDDSQLPKDRFSAERLKGVDSTLKIQPAKLEDSAVYLCASSLGPYERSGANVLTFGAGSRLTVL.

This clonotype was seen many times. Here the CDR3 DNA reads TGTGCCAGCAGTTTGGACGGTGCCTTTGAAGCTTTCTTT. This encodes CASSLDGAFEAFF. The rearrangement links TRBV12-3 or TRBV12-4 to TRBJ1-1; no firm D call. V was shortened by 3 bases and J by 7 bases, with 12 bases between the two germline ends. The CDR3 is 13 residues long.

The sample holds many counts of this clonotype. The CDR3 DNA reads TGTGCCATCAGTGAGTTGCCTAGCGGGAGCGCCGGGGAGCTGTTTTTT. This codes for CAISELPSGSAGELFF. The chain uses TRBV10-3 and TRBJ2-2, with 10 nucleotides matching TRBD2. The V and J ends lost 1 base and 6 bases, in that order; junction bases with no gene match: 5. The CDR3 runs to 16 residues. Germline values: CDR1 ENHRY, CDR2 SYGVKD.

This clonotype was picked up many times. This sequence joins TRBV4-1 and TRBJ1-1; D remains unclear. The CDR3 extends over 13 amino acids. Germline CDR1 and CDR2: MGHRA and YSYEKL. Trimming cost V 8 bases and J 5 bases, with 15 bases left between them. The CDR3 sequence: CASGGILGTEAFF. As DNA, the CDR3 is TGCGCCAGCGGAGGGATTTTAGGGACTGAAGCTTTCTTT.